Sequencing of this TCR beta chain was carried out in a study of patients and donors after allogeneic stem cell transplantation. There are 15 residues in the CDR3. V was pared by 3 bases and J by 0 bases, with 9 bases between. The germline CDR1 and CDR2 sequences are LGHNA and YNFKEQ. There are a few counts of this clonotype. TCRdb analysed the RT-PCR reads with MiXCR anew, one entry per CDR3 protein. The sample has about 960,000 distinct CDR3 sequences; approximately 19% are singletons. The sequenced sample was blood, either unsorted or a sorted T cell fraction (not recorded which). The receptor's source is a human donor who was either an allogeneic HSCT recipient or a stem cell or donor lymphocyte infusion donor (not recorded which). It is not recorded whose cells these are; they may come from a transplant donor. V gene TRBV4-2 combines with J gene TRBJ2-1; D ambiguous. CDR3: CASSQDSISYNEQFF. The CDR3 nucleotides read TGTGCCAGCAGCCAGGATTCGATCTCCTACAATGAGCAGTTCTTC.